The clone carrying this TCR beta chain was recorded a few times. Germline V gene sequence: CDR1 DFQATT, CDR2 SNEGSKA (reference sequence). With 1 base removed from V and 2 bases from J, the gap between germline ends came to 8 bases. This CDR3 contains 13 residues. TCRdb analysed the 5' RACE reads with MiXCR anew, one entry per CDR3 protein. The profile shows tens of thousands of distinct CDR3 sequences, 22% of them singletons. What was sequenced was memory CD4+ T cells sorted from a lymph node. Subset in this sample: memory CD4+ T cells, CD4+CD45RO+CD25-. The chain employs TRBV20-1 and TRBJ2-5, with no clear D. The TCR was taken from a female donor with breast cancer. This chain's CDR3 is CSARAWDQETQYF. CDR3 sequence (DNA): TGCAGTGCTAGAGCGTGGGATCAAGAGACCCAGTACTTC.